This is a list of T cell receptor beta chains from one sample in a study of blood T cell repertoires in COVID-19. Profiling relied on immunoSEQ multiplex PCR, and the TCRdb table lists in-frame clones only, not all of them. The sample lists fewer than 75,000 clones; around four fifths were seen once. The specimen sequenced was peripheral blood. These receptors came from a human donor in a cohort sampled during active COVID-19. Both conserved end residues are part of each CDR3. D genes are given only for firm matches. Only some rows state a clone size, as once, few, many or a class for expanded clones.

clone size,CDR3 length,J gene,D gene,V gene,CDR3 protein,CDR3 DNA
NA,16,TRBJ2-5,TRBD2,TRBV5-1,CASSLQGLAGQETQYF,TGCGCCAGCAGCTTGCAGGGACTAGCGGGCCAAGAGACCCAGTACTTC
NA,15,TRBJ2-3,TRBD2,TRBV5-4,CASFEASGKTDTQYF,TGTGCCAGCTTCGAGGCTAGCGGAAAGACAGATACGCAGTATTTT
NA,14,TRBJ1-5,NA,TRBV7-8,CASGGVSGNQPQHF,TGTGCCAGCGGGGGGGTAAGCGGCAATCAGCCCCAGCATTTT
NA,13,TRBJ1-4,NA,TRBV27,CASSLRSFEKLFF,TGTGCCAGCAGTTTAAGGAGTTTCGAAAAACTGTTTTTT
NA,15,TRBJ2-2,TRBD1,TRBV2,CASRPGTANTGELFF,TGTGCCAGCAGACCTGGGACAGCCAACACCGGGGAGCTGTTTTTT
NA,14,TRBJ1-2,TRBD1,TRBV28,CASSMTGADYGYTF,TGTGCCAGCAGTATGACAGGGGCGGACTATGGCTACACCTTC
once,14,TRBJ2-3,NA,TRBV4-1,CASSDSGLTDTQYF,TGCGCCAGCAGCGATTCGGGACTCACAGATACGCAGTATTTT
NA,13,TRBJ1-1,NA,TRBV11-3,CASSFTMNTEAFF,TGTGCCAGCAGCTTCACTATGAACACTGAAGCTTTCTTT
NA,14,TRBJ2-3,TRBD1,TRBV2,CASSATGTASTQYF,TGTGCCAGCAGTGCGACAGGGACGGCGTCTACGCAGTATTTT
few,16,TRBJ1-6,NA,TRBV19,CASSPEGGWNNSPLHF,TGTGCCAGTAGTCCCGAGGGTGGGTGGAATAATTCACCCCTCCACTTT
NA,15,TRBJ2-2,TRBD2,TRBV10-1,CASSVRRGVTGELFF,TGCGCCAGCAGTGTAAGGCGGGGGGTTACCGGGGAGCTGTTTTTT
NA,17,TRBJ1-5,TRBD1,TRBV19,CASTSRLGPGGNQPQHF,TGTGCCAGTACCTCCCGGCTGGGGCCAGGGGGAAATCAGCCCCAGCATTTT
few,17,TRBJ2-2,NA,TRBV5-4,CASSPKGRGTNTGELFF,TGTGCCAGCAGCCCTAAAGGGCGGGGAACGAACACCGGGGAGCTGTTTTTT
NA,13,TRBJ2-1,TRBD2,TRBV4-1,CATGTRNTDEQFF,TGCGCCACCGGGACTAGGAACACAGATGAGCAGTTCTTC
NA,15,TRBJ1-5,TRBD1,TRBV6-5,CASRSGTGFNQPQHF,TGTGCCAGCAGATCCGGGACAGGGTTCAATCAGCCCCAGCATTTT
NA,12,TRBJ2-4,NA,TRBV2,CASSPPAGLEYF,TGTGCCAGCAGCCCTCCGGCGGGATTGGAGTACTTC
NA,13,TRBJ2-2,NA,TRBV11-3,CASSLLNTGELFF,TGTGCCAGCAGCTTGTTAAACACCGGGGAGCTGTTTTTT
NA,13,TRBJ1-2,TRBD1,TRBV6-1,CASIERTGLGYTF,TGTGCCAGCATTGAAAGGACAGGGCTTGGCTACACCTTC
NA,16,TRBJ1-1,TRBD1,TRBV5-5,CASSLSPGQKNTEAFF,TGTGCCAGCAGCTTGTCTCCGGGACAGAAAAACACTGAAGCTTTCTTT
NA,18,TRBJ2-3,TRBD2,TRBV28,CASSGGLAGPLPTDTQYF,TGTGCCAGCAGTGGAGGACTAGCGGGGCCTCTCCCCACAGATACGCAGTATTTT
NA,17,TRBJ2-2,NA,TRBV21-1,CASSKNGQGDGTGELFF,TGTGCCAGCAGCAAAAATGGACAGGGAGACGGGACCGGGGAGCTGTTTTTT
NA,13,TRBJ1-2,NA,TRBV5-1,CASSQQGDYGYTF,TGCGCCAGCAGCCAGCAGGGCGACTATGGCTACACCTTC
NA,18,TRBJ2-2,TRBD2,TRBV9,CASSVGLAGAPNTGELFF,TGTGCCAGCAGCGTCGGACTAGCGGGGGCCCCGAACACCGGGGAGCTGTTTTTT
NA,14,TRBJ2-1,NA,TRBV5-1,CASSSSSAYNEQFF,TGCGCCAGCAGCTCCTCTAGCGCCTACAATGAGCAGTTCTTC
NA,13,TRBJ1-3,NA,TRBV19,CASNVRVGNTIYF,TGTGCCAGTAATGTGCGGGTGGGAAACACCATATATTTT
NA,14,TRBJ2-7,TRBD1,TRBV11-2,CASSPQGISYEQYF,TGTGCCAGCAGCCCACAGGGGATCTCCTACGAGCAGTACTTC
NA,16,TRBJ1-4,NA,TRBV4-3,CASSQDSGATNEKLFF,TGCGCCAGCAGCCAAGACTCAGGGGCAACTAATGAAAAACTGTTTTTT
NA,12,TRBJ2-7,TRBD1,TRBV28,CASSYDRAAQYF,TGTGCCAGCAGTTACGACAGGGCCGCGCAGTACTTC
NA,12,TRBJ2-7,NA,TRBV5-1,CASSLTGPEQYF,TGCGCCAGCAGCTTGACAGGGCCCGAGCAGTACTTC
NA,16,TRBJ2-2,NA,TRBV24-1,CATSDRSGSNTGELFF,TGTGCCACCAGTGATCGGTCAGGATCGAACACCGGGGAGCTGTTTTTT
NA,18,TRBJ1-3,TRBD1,TRBV3-1/TRBV3-2,CASSQEIQGARSGNTIYF,TGTGCCAGCAGCCAAGAAATTCAGGGGGCGCGCTCTGGAAACACCATATATTTT
few,15,TRBJ1-4,NA,TRBV7-9,CASSLWRQGNEKLFF,TGTGCCAGCAGCTTATGGAGGCAGGGGAATGAAAAACTGTTTTTT
few,13,TRBJ2-1,NA,TRBV7-3,CASSHDSYNEQFF,TGTGCCAGCAGCCACGACAGCTACAATGAGCAGTTCTTC
NA,15,TRBJ2-7,TRBD2,TRBV11-3,CASSYSGGATYEQYF,TGTGCCAGCAGCTATAGCGGGGGGGCAACCTACGAGCAGTACTTC
NA,13,TRBJ2-7,NA,TRBV18,CASSPPVGGEQYF,TGTGCCAGCTCACCACCGGTAGGGGGCGAGCAGTACTTC
NA,16,TRBJ2-7,TRBD2,TRBV4-1,CASSQGVVAGTYEQYF,TGCGCCAGCAGCCAAGGTGTGGTAGCGGGGACCTACGAGCAGTACTTC
NA,17,TRBJ1-6,NA,TRBV30,CAWSVGRGRVRNSPLHF,TGTGCCTGGAGTGTTGGGAGGGGAAGGGTCCGTAATTCACCCCTCCACTTT
NA,15,TRBJ2-3,TRBD2,TRBV19,CASSIRPSGADTQYF,TGTGCCAGTAGTATCCGGCCTAGCGGGGCAGATACGCAGTATTTT
few,15,TRBJ1-1,NA,TRBV19,CASSRGRSEGTEAFF,TGTGCCAGTAGTAGGGGTAGGTCCGAGGGCACTGAAGCTTTCTTT
NA,11,TRBJ2-5,TRBD1,TRBV30,CAYRGWETQYF,TGTGCCTACAGGGGGTGGGAGACCCAGTACTTC
once,15,TRBJ1-4,NA,TRBV3-1/TRBV3-2,CASSPYRAPNEKLFF,TGTGCCAGCAGCCCGTACAGGGCCCCCAATGAAAAACTGTTTTTT
once,19,TRBJ1-5,TRBD1,TRBV12-5,CASGFLRGDRGYSNQPQHF,TGTGCTAGTGGTTTCCTCCGTGGGGACAGGGGTTATAGCAATCAGCCCCAGCATTTT
NA,14,TRBJ2-3,NA,TRBV19,CASSIDLLADTQYF,TGTGCCAGTAGTATAGATCTGTTAGCAGATACGCAGTATTTT
NA,16,TRBJ2-3,TRBD2,TRBV9,CASSARTGGLTDTQYF,TGTGCCAGCAGCGCCCGGACGGGGGGGCTCACAGATACGCAGTATTTT